One T cell receptor (beta chain) is described in this entry. Researchers isolated at least 6.5 million PBMCs per sample. These data originate in a study of blood T cells in healthy people across ages. Background on the study: Roughly one uniquely barcoded beta molecule per two T cells was captured.

The germline CDR1 and CDR2 sequences are MDHEN and SYDVKM. Between the trimmed V and J ends, which lost 2 bases and 11 bases, there was a span of 12 bases. CDR3 length: 12 amino acids. With a J-beta primer mix and a sample-barcoded 5' primer, a second PCR ran 7 to 11 cycles. Template switching added a 12-random-nucleotide identifier to every cDNA molecule. TCRdb re-called the 5' RACE reads through MiXCR, storing one row per CDR3 protein. The sample gives about 1.7 million distinct CDR3 sequences, 25% to 30% of which show up once; 7% to 9% is in the top ten. The receptor's source is a woman younger than 45 in good health. Source material: blood. V usage is TRBV28 and J usage is TRBJ2-5; D not certain. CDR3 nucleotide sequence: TGTGCCAGCAGTTTAGGGTCGAACACTCAGTACTTC. It yields the protein CASSLGSNTQYF.